The 30 T cell receptor beta chains presented below share a single source sample, sequenced in a study of PD-1 blockade in classical Hodgkin lymphoma. The table came from immunoSEQ multiplex PCR; TCRdb's copy has only in-frame clones and leaves some out. The sample has tens of thousands of clones, roughly nine tenths seen once. Relapse was seen in all patients after autologous stem cell transplantation, and brentuximab vedotin exposure was variable. The material was peripheral blood mononuclear cells (PBMCs), obtained before the second cycle of nivolumab. All receptors derive from a human donor with classical Hodgkin lymphoma.

The chain uses TRBV11-2 and TRBJ2-3; tentative D call: TRBD2 (5 bases). Trimming took off 6 bases at V and 0 bases at J, with 10 bases between the two ends. The germline V gene has CDR1 SGHAT and CDR2 FQNNGV. This CDR3 has 14 amino acids. As DNA, the CDR3 is TGTGCCAGCAGACGGACGGGAAGCACAGATACGCAGTATTTT. It specifies CASRRTGSTDTQYF.

The rearrangement links TRBV21-1 to TRBJ1-5. TRBV21-1 is tagged as a pseudogene. CDR3 length: 17 residues. CDR3 DNA: TGTGCCAGCAGCAAATTCATGGAAGGGTTTAGCAATCAGCCCCAGCATTTT. It codes for CASSKFMEGFSNQPQHF.

A single count supports this clone. The J gene is TRBJ2-7, the V gene TRBV6-1; 7 bases match TRBD1. Trimming at V came to 6 bases and at J to 2 bases, leaving 4 bases not matched to a gene. Looked up from germline, CDR1 is MNHNS and CDR2 is SASEGT. The CDR3 spans 13 residues. The CDR3 bases are TGTGCCAGCAGAGAGGGGACAGCCTACGAGCAGTACTTC. This sequence encodes CASREGTAYEQYF.

The rearrangement links TRBV29-1 to TRBJ2-7; perhaps TRBD1 as D (5 bases). This CDR3 is built from 11 residues. The V gene's germline CDR1 is SQVTM and CDR2 ANQGSEA. V lost 3 bases to trimming and J lost 4 bases, with 7 bases between them. CDR3 DNA sequence: TGCAGCGTTGATACAGGATACGAGCAGTACTTC. It encodes CSVDTGYEQYF.

In DNA form, the CDR3 reads TGTGCCAGCAGCTTAGCTAGCGCTACGCAGTATTTT. Its protein is CASSLASATQYF. The chain carries TRBV7-9 and TRBJ2-3; perhaps TRBD2 as D (5 bases). V was pared by 0 bases and J by 8 bases, with 6 bases between. Germline V gives CDR1 SEHNR, CDR2 FQNEAQ (reference sequence). This CDR3 comprises 12 residues.

The J gene is TRBJ2-7, the V gene TRBV11-1; 11 positions match TRBD1. Looked up from germline, CDR1 is SGHAT and CDR2 is FQDESV (reference sequence). The CDR3 consists of 14 residues. The V and J ends lost 6 bases and 6 bases, in that order; junction bases with no gene match: 7. As DNA, the CDR3 is TGTGCCAGCAGACAAGTGGGGACAGGGGGCGAGCAGTACTTC. Protein sequence: CASRQVGTGGEQYF.

The rearrangement links TRBV7-8 to TRBJ1-2; D unclear. This CDR3 contains 15 residues. CDR1 is SGHVS and CDR2 is FQNEAQ in the germline V gene. V lost 5 bases to trimming and J lost 11 bases, with 24 bases between them. In DNA form, the CDR3 reads TGTGCCAGCAGCCCGTACACCCCGGACGTTTTTTTTTACACCTTC. It codes for CASSPYTPDVFFYTF.

This chain connects TRBV28 to TRBJ1-4; D is undetermined. CDR1 and CDR2 (germline): MDHEN, SYDVKM. With 6 bases removed from V and 5 bases from J, the gap between germline ends came to 4 bases. CDR3 size: 11 residues. CDR3 sequence (DNA): TGTGCCAGCAGGGAGAATGAAAAACTGTTTTTT. This sequence encodes CASRENEKLFF.

A remark on this clone: This same CDR3 is encoded by further DNA sequences in the sample. This sequence joins TRBV10-3 and TRBJ2-7, with D perhaps assigned TRBD1 or TRBD2 (5 bases each). Germline assignment: CDR1 ENHRY and CDR2 SYGVKD. The CDR3 runs to 12 residues. Trimming removed 5 bases at V and 4 bases at J, with 9 bases between. The CDR3 sequence: CAISTGGYEQYF. CDR3 nucleotides: TGTGCCATCAGTACAGGCGGGTACGAGCAGTACTTC.

The chain is built from TRBV7-2 and TRBJ1-6; possible D gene TRBD1, 6 bases. With 5 bases removed from V and 0 bases from J, the gap between germline ends came to 14 bases. CDR1 and CDR2 from the germline V gene are SGHTA and FQGNSA. This CDR3 contains 17 residues. Here the CDR3 DNA reads TGTGCCAGCAGCCTTACTGGGGGGCTCTCCTATAATTCACCCCTCCACTTT. It specifies CASSLTGGLSYNSPLHF.

The chain carries TRBV7-2 and TRBJ1-2; no definite D call. CDR3 length equals 15 residues. V was clipped by 0 bases and J by 4 bases, with 12 bases between them. In germline, CDR1 is SGHTA, CDR2 FQGNSA. The CDR3 is CASSLAHGNPYGYTF. In DNA, the CDR3 is TGTGCCAGCAGCTTAGCGCACGGCAACCCCTATGGCTACACCTTC.

This clone was seen just once. The chain couples TRBV7-2 to TRBJ2-1; no clear D. Germline V gene lookup returns CDR1 SGHTA and CDR2 FQGNSA. V lost 4 bases and J lost 5, with 18 bases in between. The CDR3 is 16 residues long. The CDR3 spells CASSSEVRIRNNEQFF. CDR3 DNA: TGTGCCAGCAGCTCCGAGGTGCGGATAAGAAACAATGAGCAGTTCTTC.

The chain recombines TRBV25-1 with TRBJ1-1; D possibly corresponds to TRBD1 (5 bases). Germline CDR1 is MGHDK and CDR2 is SYGVNS. V was pared by 3 bases and J by 1 base, with 15 bases between. CDR3 size: 16 residues. In DNA form, the CDR3 reads TGTGCCAGCAGTGAGTGGGGGTTTATGCCGAACACTGAAGCTTTCTTT. Amino acids: CASSEWGFMPNTEAFF. Based on the CDR3 plus reference TRBV25-1 and TRBJ1-1, the full variable domain is EADIYQTPRYLVIGTGKKITLECSQTMGHDKMYWYQQDPGMELHLIHYSYGVNSTEKGDLSSESTVSRIRTEHFPLTLESARPSHTSQYLCASSEWGFMPNTEAFFGQGTRLTVV.

The V and J genes are TRBV4-1 and TRBJ2-1; 10 bases fit TRBD2. Germline CDR1 reads MGHRA; CDR2 reads YSYEKL. This CDR3 is built from 16 residues. V lost 2 bases and J lost 4; bases outside the gene matches: 5. The CDR3 DNA sequence: TGCGCCAGCAGCCAACAAGCGGGGGGGCCTTACAATGAGCAGTTCTTC. Amino acid sequence: CASSQQAGGPYNEQFF.

The chain employs TRBV2 and TRBJ2-3; TRBD2 matches at 9 bases. The germline gives CDR1 SNHLY, CDR2 FYNNEI. J gave up 7 bases and V 6 bases, and 20 bases lay outside the gene matches. The CDR3 consists of 18 residues. The CDR3 region is CASRGLGAGGTAPYTQYF. Written as DNA, the CDR3 is TGTGCCAGCAGGGGCCTAGGAGCGGGGGGCACGGCCCCTTATACGCAGTATTTT.

This chain joins TRBV19 and TRBJ2-2, with D possibly being TRBD1 or TRBD2 (6 bases each). Trimming pared 7 bases from V and 5 bases from J, leaving 20 bases between. The CDR3 contains 16 residues. Germline V gives CDR1 LNHDA, CDR2 SQIVND (reference sequence). The CDR3 sequence: CASTRMEGDWTGELFF. As DNA, the CDR3 is TGTGCCAGTACCCGAATGGAGGGGGATTGGACCGGGGAGCTGTTTTTT.

V and J are TRBV5-1 and TRBJ2-1; D is uncertain. V was cut by 0 bases and J by 2 bases, with 6 bases left in between. This CDR3 contains 14 residues. From germline, CDR1 is SGHRS and CDR2 YFSETQ. CDR3 coding DNA: TGCGCCAGCAGCTTGGAGGGAACCTACAATGAGCAGTTCTTC. It encodes CASSLEGTYNEQFF.

The chain carries TRBV18 and TRBJ2-7, with D perhaps assigned TRBD1 or TRBD2 (5 bases each). V lost 3 bases to trimming and J lost 3 bases, with 12 bases between them. Germline CDR1 reads KGHSH; CDR2 reads LQKENI. The CDR3 contains 14 residues. In nucleotides, the CDR3 is TGTGCCAGCTCACCCGCGAGGGGCCGCTACGAGCAGTACTTC. Residues: CASSPARGRYEQYF.

The CDR3 region has the DNA TGTGCCAGCAGTTTATCTCGGGCAGCAACCTACAATGAGCAGTTCTTC. This sequence encodes CASSLSRAATYNEQFF. The gene calls are TRBV27 and TRBJ2-1, with D unresolved. V lost 0 bases and J 2 bases, leaving 11 bases between the germline ends. The germline V gene encodes CDR1 MNHEY and CDR2 SMNVEV (reference sequence). CDR3 length equals 16 residues.

The chain joins TRBV11-2 to TRBJ2-5; D perhaps matches TRBD1 (6 bases). Trimming cost V 1 base and J 4 bases, with 19 bases left between them. The germline V gene encodes CDR1 SGHAT and CDR2 FQNNGV. The CDR3 contains 17 residues. In DNA, the CDR3 is TGTGCCAGCAGCTTAGCACAGGGTCGCGTCAAGGGAGAGACCCAGTACTTC. Translation: CASSLAQGRVKGETQYF.

The chain carries TRBV6-5 and TRBJ1-1; D is uncertain. Per germline, CDR1 MNHEY and CDR2 SVGAGI. Trimming left V 3 bases short and J 0 bases short, with 14 bases between. The length of the CDR3 is 16 residues. CDR3: CASSYSTRVMNTEAFF. The CDR3 nucleotides are TGTGCCAGCAGTTATAGTACGAGAGTTATGAACACTGAAGCTTTCTTT.

This chain connects TRBV28 to TRBJ2-2; D gene ambiguous. Germline CDR1 is MDHEN and CDR2 is SYDVKM. This CDR3 is built from 10 residues. V lost 10 bases and J 7 bases, leaving 7 bases between the germline ends. The CDR3 DNA follows: TGTGCCACCCGATACGGGGAGCTGTTTTTT. Protein product: CATRYGELFF.

The chain employs TRBV28 and TRBJ2-2; 7 nucleotides line up with TRBD1. There are 15 residues in the CDR3. Trimming at V came to 3 bases and at J to 4 bases, leaving 5 bases not matched to a gene. Germline lookup yields CDR1 MDHEN and CDR2 SYDVKM. The CDR3 DNA sequence: TGTGCCAGCAGTTTTGAACAGGGGACCACCGGGGAGCTGTTTTTT. Translation gives CASSFEQGTTGELFF.

The chain combines TRBV19 with TRBJ1-1; perhaps TRBD1 as D (6 bases). The CDR3 spans 13 residues. CDR1 and CDR2 (germline): LNHDA, SQIVND (reference sequence). With 7 bases removed from V and 1 base from J, the gap between germline ends came to 10 bases. The chain's CDR3 is CASTGTPNTEAFF. CDR3 DNA: TGTGCCAGTACCGGGACACCGAACACTGAAGCTTTCTTT.

V usage is TRBV2 and J usage is TRBJ1-2; the match to TRBD1 covers 7 bases. Germline CDR1 and CDR2: SNHLY and FYNNEI. This CDR3 region has 12 residues. Trimming at V came to 7 bases and at J to 8 bases, leaving 7 bases not matched to a gene. The CDR3: CASTLGGVGYTF. CDR3 bases: TGTGCCAGCACGCTAGGGGGCGTGGGCTACACCTTC.

The chain couples TRBV5-6 to TRBJ1-6, with 11 bases identical to TRBD1. From germline, CDR1 is SGHDT and CDR2 YYEEEE. This CDR3 has 18 residues. With 2 bases clipped from V and 0 bases from J, the junction kept 4 bases outside the gene matches. The CDR3, as DNA: TGTGCCAGCAGCTTACCGGGACAGGGGGTCTCCTATAATTCACCCCTCCACTTT. Its protein product is CASSLPGQGVSYNSPLHF.

The genes are TRBV2 and TRBJ2-2, with D possibly matching TRBD2 (5 bases). The ends were cut back, 6 bases at V and 4 bases at J, with 18 bases in the middle. The CDR3 runs 16 residues. Germline CDR1 and CDR2: SNHLY and FYNNEI. In nucleotides, the CDR3 is TGTGCCAGCAGGCTTGGAGGAGACTCGGGCACCGGGGAGCTGTTTTTT. This gives the protein CASRLGGDSGTGELFF.

This chain joins TRBV28 and TRBJ2-7; D unclear. From germline, CDR1 is MDHEN and CDR2 SYDVKM. V was shortened by 6 bases and J by 4 bases, with 7 bases between the two germline ends. The CDR3 extends over 11 amino acids. The CDR3, as DNA: TGTGCCAGCAGCGAATATTACGAGCAGTACTTC. Protein sequence: CASSEYYEQYF.

This chain links TRBV5-8 with TRBJ2-6, with a weak D call TRBD1 (5 bases). Germline-derived CDR1 and CDR2 are SGHTS and YDEGEE. V was shortened by 0 bases and J by 0 bases, with 7 bases between the two germline ends. This CDR3 spans 16 amino acids. The CDR3 DNA follows: TGTGCCAGCAGCTTGGACAGGAGCTCTGGGGCCAACGTCCTGACTTTC. Translation gives CASSLDRSSGANVLTF.

V and J are TRBV28 and TRBJ1-5, with 7 bases aligning to TRBD1. The CDR3 is 15 amino acids. Germline V lookup: CDR1 MDHEN, CDR2 SYDVKM. With V trimmed by 6 bases and J by 1 base, 6 bases remained unmatched. The CDR3 nucleotides are TGTGCCAGCAGCCAGGGGGGGCCGAGCAATCAGCCCCAGCATTTT. Translated: CASSQGGPSNQPQHF. The whole variable domain, filled in from reference TRBV28 and TRBJ1-5, reads DVKVTQSSRYLVKRTGEKVFLECVQDMDHENMFWYRQDPGLGLRLIYFSYDVKMKEKGDIPEGYSVSREKKERFSLILESASTNQTSMYLCASSQGGPSNQPQHFGDGTRLSIL.